The rows below give T cell receptor beta chains drawn from one sample of a study of cytomegalovirus exposure and HLA in healthy donors. Some clones are missing from TCRdb's copy, which holds only in-frame ones; the method was immunoSEQ multiplex PCR. The sample holds some 140,000 clones, 60% to 75% seen once. The specimen sequenced was PBMCs. The receptors originated from a man aged 18 to 29 in good health and CMV-seronegative. The CDR3 runs from the conserved cysteine through the conserved F or W. The D gene is left open where the match is weak. Clone size is stated in some rows and not others, as once, few, many or a class when expanded.

TGTGCCAGCAGTTTATGGACAGCGCTCAATCAGCCCCAGCATTTT	CASSLWTALNQPQHF	TRBV6-1	TRBJ1-5	-	few
TGTGCCAGCAGCGGCTCGGGTGGAGGCACTGAAGCTTTCTTT	CASSGSGGGTEAFF	TRBV7-8	TRBJ1-1	-	-
TGTGCCAGCAGCATACAGGGGGCAAGGACCGGGGAGCTGTTTTTT	CASSIQGARTGELFF	TRBV7-3	TRBJ2-2	TRBD1	-
TGTGCCAGCAGGACTAGACAGGGGGCTGAAAAACTGTTTTTT	CASRTRQGAEKLFF	TRBV7-2	TRBJ1-4	TRBD1	-
TGTGCCAGCAGAGGGGGACCTGGAGGGGCCAACGTCCTGACTTTC	CASRGGPGGANVLTF	TRBV5-6	TRBJ2-6	-	-
TGTGCCAGCAGCTTCGGTCCTCGTGCGAACACCGGGGAGCTGTTTTTT	CASSFGPRANTGELFF	TRBV5-6	TRBJ2-2	-	-
TGCGCCAGCAGCCAAGGTTTCAGGGGAAACCAAGAGACCCAGTACTTC	CASSQGFRGNQETQYF	TRBV4-1	TRBJ2-5	-	-
TGTGCCAGCAGAGAGGCCGAGGTGGGGGGGTGGAGCAATCAGCCCCAGCATTTT	CASREAEVGGWSNQPQHF	TRBV6-4	TRBJ1-5	-	-
TGCGCCAGCAGCCCCAAGGGGGGGGCGGACGAAAAACTGTTTTTT	CASSPKGGADEKLFF	TRBV5-1	TRBJ1-4	-	-
TGCGCCAGCACCGATCCGGGACAGGGGGATGTTGAGCAGTTCTTC	CASTDPGQGDVEQFF	TRBV5-1	TRBJ2-1	TRBD1	-
TGTGCCAGCAGCGCCGGGGACAGGATAAGAAGTGGCTACACCTTC	CASSAGDRIRSGYTF	TRBV9	TRBJ1-2	TRBD1	-
TGTGCCAGCAGCCAAGATGGGGGAGGTCTAAACACCATATATTTT	CASSQDGGGLNTIYF	TRBV5-4	TRBJ1-3	-	-
TGTGCCAGCAGTGCATACAGGGCTTCGAACACTGAAGCTTTCTTT	CASSAYRASNTEAFF	TRBV27	TRBJ1-1	-	-
TGTGCCTGGAGCCGAGGGAGGACACCACACAATGAGCAGTTCTTC	CAWSRGRTPHNEQFF	TRBV30	TRBJ2-1	-	few
TGTGCCAGCAGCCCGCAGGGTCGGACGAGTTCACCCCTCCACTTT	CASSPQGRTSSPLHF	TRBV7-9	TRBJ1-6	-	-
TGCGCCAGCAGCCAGGGTCCGGGACAGAGAGAAGCTTTCTTT	CASSQGPGQREAFF	TRBV4-1	TRBJ1-1	TRBD1	-
TGTGCCAGCAGCTTCACCCGGGACTTGCTGCTAGCCAAAAACAGTCAGTACTTC	CASSFTRDLLLAKNSQYF	TRBV5-6	TRBJ2-4	-	-
TGTGCCAGCAGTAAGACAGGGAGCAATCAGCCCCAGCATTTT	CASSKTGSNQPQHF	TRBV6-5	TRBJ1-5	TRBD1	-
TGTGCCAGCAGCTTGGGGTGGACAGGCCCGGGAAACACCATATATTTT	CASSLGWTGPGNTIYF	TRBV5-6	TRBJ1-3	TRBD1	-
TGTGCCAGCAGTAAAGACAGGGGCCAGCCCCAGCATTTT	CASSKDRGQPQHF	TRBV2	TRBJ1-5	TRBD1	-
TGTGCCAGCAGTGAGACAGGCTCTGGGGCCAACGGCCTGACTTTC	CASSETGSGANGLTF	TRBV6-1	TRBJ2-6	-	-
TGCAGCGCTAAGGGTCGGGAAGGGAATAATGAAGCTTTCTTT	CSAKGREGNNEAFF	TRBV29-1	TRBJ1-1	-	-